The T cell receptor beta chain under discussion was sequenced for a study of blood T cell repertoires in COVID-19. Study information: The United States, Italy and Spain supplied acute and convalescent COVID-19 samples.

Libraries were prepared by immunoSEQ multiplex PCR; TCRdb keeps only in-frame clonotypes and omits some of them. Of roughly 93,000 clones listed, 81% are singletons. This CDR3 contains 14 residues. V lost 4 bases, J lost 9 bases, and 5 bases stayed unmatched. Per germline, CDR1 MDHEN and CDR2 SYDVKM. The source is a woman over 75 with acute or convalescent COVID-19. The rearrangement links TRBV28 to TRBJ2-7; the match to TRBD2 covers 14 bases. The source material was peripheral blood. The CDR3 loop reads CASSSFGLAGGQYV. CDR3 sequence (DNA): TGTGCCAGCAGTTCCTTCGGACTAGCGGGGGGGCAGTACGTC.